The entry that follows covers one TCR beta chain sequence. What it binds is unknown. After isolation, RNA underwent reverse transcription to generate cDNA as the sequencing template. The repertoire was sequenced with immunoSEQ multiplex PCR; TCRdb's copy has only in-frame clones and lacks some. The repertoire holds some 110,000 clones, with about three fifths as singletons. The data originate from a study of CD8+ T cells in alopecia areata. Study context: Treated patients swallowed 5 to 10 mg of oral tofacitinib twice daily. Among treated patients, severity was scored by affected scalp area percentage. Findings of the study overall: Mice showed TCR sharing more clearly than patients did, possibly owing to HLA.

Treatment indicated: oral pan-JAK inhibitor, 5-10 mg twice daily. As part of sample collection, lesional scalp punch biopsies and peripheral blood were taken from alopecia areata patients. This sequence originates from a human donor with alopecia areata. Sequencing was performed on CD8+ T cells sorted from blood, taken at week 24, from a patient treated with tofacitinib.

The CDR3 nucleotides are TGTGCCACCAGCAGGGCTCCGGGACAGGGCGACTACGAGCAGTACTTC. It yields the protein CATSRAPGQGDYEQYF. This chain connects TRBV15 to TRBJ2-5, with TRBD1 identical over 9 bases. The J call is uncertain, as TRBJ2-7 better fits the DNA end. The length of the CDR3 is 16 residues. Looked up from germline, CDR1 is LNHNV and CDR2 is YYDKDF (reference sequence).